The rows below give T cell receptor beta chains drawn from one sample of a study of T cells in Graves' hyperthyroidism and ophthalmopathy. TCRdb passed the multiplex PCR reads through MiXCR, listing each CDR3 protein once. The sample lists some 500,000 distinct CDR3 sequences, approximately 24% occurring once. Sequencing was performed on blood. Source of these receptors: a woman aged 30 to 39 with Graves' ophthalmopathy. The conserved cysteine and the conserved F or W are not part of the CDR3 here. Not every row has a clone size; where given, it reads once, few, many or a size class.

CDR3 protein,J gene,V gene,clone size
ASNPTRVEVGEQY,TRBJ2-7,TRBV27,many
ASTHGDGYT,TRBJ1-2,TRBV12-3/TRBV12-4,many
ASSQEFGFTGYT,TRBJ1-2,TRBV4-1,many
ASSGTSGRAYEQY,TRBJ2-7,TRBV28,.
AWRGTGIIYGYT,TRBJ1-2,TRBV30,many
ASTRGGQETQY,TRBJ2-5,TRBV28,many
SADDRRNYGYT,TRBJ1-2,TRBV20-1,many
ASSKGTSGGGLF,TRBJ2-2,TRBV6-5,many
SARDPLAVGDIQY,TRBJ2-4,TRBV20-1,.
AWSVGRMNTEAF,TRBJ1-1,TRBV30,.
ASRSTDRGRWGRETQY,TRBJ2-5,TRBV6-2/TRBV6-3,.
ASSPLAGGEPNTGELF,TRBJ2-2,TRBV28,once
ASSFSSPYEQY,TRBJ2-7,TRBV28,many
ASSVGEAETQY,TRBJ2-5,TRBV5-1,many